The source of this T cell receptor (beta chain) is a study of T cell clonality in common variable immunodeficiency. There are a few counts of this clone. The read stops 3 residues short of the end of the CDR3; the missing end is completed from the germline J gene. The germline V gene has CDR1 LNHDA and CDR2 SQIVND (reference sequence). The V end was cut by 3 bases, the J end by 1 base, with 13 bases between. CDR3 length: 16 amino acids. Produced via immunoSEQ multiplex PCR; TCRdb's table is partial and in-frame only. Listed here are fewer than 75,000 clones without any singletons, the top ten holding approximately 1.5%.

This chain connects TRBV19 to TRBJ1-5, with D perhaps matching TRBD1 (6 bases). Sequenced sample: peripheral blood mononuclear cells. This sequence originates from a person aged 18-70 years in good health. The part of the CDR3 DNA that was read is TGTGCCAGTAGTATTAGGGGACACAGAAGCAATCAGCCC. Encoded protein: CASSIRGHRSNQP. The CDR3 in its entirety is CASSIRGHRSNQPQHF.